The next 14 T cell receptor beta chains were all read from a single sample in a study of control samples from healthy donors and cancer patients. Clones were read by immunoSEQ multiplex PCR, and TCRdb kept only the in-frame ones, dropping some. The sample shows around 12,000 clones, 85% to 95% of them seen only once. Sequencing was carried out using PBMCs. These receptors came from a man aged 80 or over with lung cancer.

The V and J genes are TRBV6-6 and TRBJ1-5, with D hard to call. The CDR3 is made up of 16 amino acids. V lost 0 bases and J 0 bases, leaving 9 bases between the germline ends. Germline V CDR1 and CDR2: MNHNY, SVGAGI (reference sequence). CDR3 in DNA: TGTGCCAGCAGTTACTCGAGAGGTCTTAGCAATCAGCCCCAGCATTTT. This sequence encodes CASSYSRGLSNQPQHF.

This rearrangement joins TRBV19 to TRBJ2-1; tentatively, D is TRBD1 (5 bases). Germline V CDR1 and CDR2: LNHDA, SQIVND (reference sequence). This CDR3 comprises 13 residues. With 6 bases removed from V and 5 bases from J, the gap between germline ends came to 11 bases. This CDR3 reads CASSPDRDNEQFF. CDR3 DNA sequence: TGTGCCAGTAGCCCCGACAGAGACAATGAGCAGTTCTTC.

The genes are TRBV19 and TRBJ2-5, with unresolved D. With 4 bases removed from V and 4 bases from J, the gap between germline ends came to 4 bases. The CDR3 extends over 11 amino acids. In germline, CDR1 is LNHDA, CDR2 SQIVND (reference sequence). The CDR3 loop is CASSTRETQYF. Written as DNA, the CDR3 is TGTGCCAGTAGTACCAGAGAGACCCAGTACTTC.

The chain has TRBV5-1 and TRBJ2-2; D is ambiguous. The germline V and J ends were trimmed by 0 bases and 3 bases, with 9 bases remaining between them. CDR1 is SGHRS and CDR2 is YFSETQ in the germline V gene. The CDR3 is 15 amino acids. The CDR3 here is CASSLGQEHTGELFF. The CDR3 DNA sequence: TGCGCCAGCAGCTTGGGGCAGGAACACACCGGGGAGCTGTTTTTT. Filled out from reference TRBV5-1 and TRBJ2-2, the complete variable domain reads KAGVTQTPRYLIKTRGQQVTLSCSPISGHRSVSWYQQTPGQGLQFLFEYFSETQRNKGNFPGRFSGRQFSNSRSEMNVSTLELGDSALYLCASSLGQEHTGELFFGEGSRLTVL.

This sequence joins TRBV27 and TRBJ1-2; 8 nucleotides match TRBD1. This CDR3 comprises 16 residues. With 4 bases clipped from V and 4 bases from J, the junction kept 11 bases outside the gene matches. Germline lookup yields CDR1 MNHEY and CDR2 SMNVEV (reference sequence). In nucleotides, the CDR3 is TGTGCCAGCAGTTCCGGGGGGACAGGAGGCTTCTATGGCTACACCTTC. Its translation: CASSSGGTGGFYGYTF.

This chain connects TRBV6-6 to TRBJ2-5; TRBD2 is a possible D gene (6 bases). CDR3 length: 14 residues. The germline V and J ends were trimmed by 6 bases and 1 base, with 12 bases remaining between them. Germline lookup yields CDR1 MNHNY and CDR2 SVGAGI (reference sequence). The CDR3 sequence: CASSNGGTQETQYF. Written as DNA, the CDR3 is TGTGCCAGCAGCAACGGAGGGACCCAAGAGACCCAGTACTTC.

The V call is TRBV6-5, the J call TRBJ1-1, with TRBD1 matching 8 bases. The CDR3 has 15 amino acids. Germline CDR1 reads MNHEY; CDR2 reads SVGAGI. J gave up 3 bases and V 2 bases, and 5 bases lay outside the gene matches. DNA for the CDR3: TGTGCCAGCAGTTACCCAGGGGGCGTGGACACTGAAGCTTTCTTT. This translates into CASSYPGGVDTEAFF.

CDR3 sequence: CASSPRTGANYGYTF. CDR3 sequence (DNA): TGTGCCAGCAGTCCCCGGACAGGGGCTAACTATGGCTACACCTTC. J is TRBJ1-2 and V is TRBV6-5; 9 bases agree with TRBD1. V gave up 5 bases and J gave up 0 bases; unmatched junction bases: 4. Germline values: CDR1 MNHEY, CDR2 SVGAGI. CDR3 length: 15 residues.

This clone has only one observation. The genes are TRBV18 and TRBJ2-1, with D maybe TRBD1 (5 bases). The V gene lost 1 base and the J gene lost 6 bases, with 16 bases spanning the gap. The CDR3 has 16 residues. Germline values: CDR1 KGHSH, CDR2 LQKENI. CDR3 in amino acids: CASSPRLDGQGNEQFF. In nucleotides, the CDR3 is TGTGCCAGCTCACCACGGTTGGATGGGCAGGGCAATGAGCAGTTCTTC.

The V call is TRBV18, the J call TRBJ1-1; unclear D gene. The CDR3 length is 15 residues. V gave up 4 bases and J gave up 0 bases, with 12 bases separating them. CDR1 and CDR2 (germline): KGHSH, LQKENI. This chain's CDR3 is CASSLGGQLNTEAFF. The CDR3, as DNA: TGTGCCAGCTCACTCGGAGGTCAGTTGAACACTGAAGCTTTCTTT.

The CDR3 protein is CASSLNQGESPLHF. The CDR3 nucleotides read TGTGCCAGCAGTTTAAACCAAGGGGAATCACCCCTCCACTTT. This chain connects TRBV27 to TRBJ1-6; tentative D call: TRBD1 (5 bases). Trimming removed 2 bases from V and 10 bases from J, with 12 bases in between. Per the germline V gene, CDR1 is MNHEY and CDR2 is SMNVEV (reference sequence). The CDR3 is 14 amino acids.

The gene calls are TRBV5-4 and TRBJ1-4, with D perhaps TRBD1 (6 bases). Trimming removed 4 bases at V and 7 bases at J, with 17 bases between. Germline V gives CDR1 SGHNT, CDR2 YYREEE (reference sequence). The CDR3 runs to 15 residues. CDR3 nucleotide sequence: TGTGCCAGCAGCCCTGAGGGGGGGGGAGGTGAAAAACTGTTTTTT. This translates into CASSPEGGGGEKLFF.

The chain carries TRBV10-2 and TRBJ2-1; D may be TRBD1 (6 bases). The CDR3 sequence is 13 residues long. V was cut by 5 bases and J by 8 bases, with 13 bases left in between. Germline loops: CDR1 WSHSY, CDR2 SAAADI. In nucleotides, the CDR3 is TGCGCCAGCAGTAGGACAGAATGGGATGAGCAGTTCTTC. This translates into CASSRTEWDEQFF.

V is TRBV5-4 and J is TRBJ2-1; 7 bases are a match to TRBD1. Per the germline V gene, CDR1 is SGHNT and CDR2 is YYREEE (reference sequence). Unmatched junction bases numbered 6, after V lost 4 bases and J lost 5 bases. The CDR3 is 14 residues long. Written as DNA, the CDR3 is TGTGCCAGCAGCATCCGACAGGGAAACAATGAGCAGTTCTTC. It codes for CASSIRQGNNEQFF. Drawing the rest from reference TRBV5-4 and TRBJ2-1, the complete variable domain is ETGVTQSPTHLIKTRGQQVTLRCSSQSGHNTVSWYQQALGQGPQFIFQYYREEENGRGNFPPRFSGLQFPNYSSELNVNALELDDSALYLCASSIRQGNNEQFFGPGTRLTVL.